This TCR beta chain appears in the sequencing data of a study of blood T cell repertoires in COVID-19. Study overall: Samples of COVID-19 (acute and convalescent) were obtained from the United States, Italy and Spain. Sources were T cells, B-cell-depleted T cells, or PBMCs; the material itself was cDNA or gDNA.

In the authors' workflow: Reference gene primer amplification gave nucleated cell count estimates. The protocol was immunoSEQ multiplex PCR, while the TCRdb copy is restricted to in-frame clones and leaves out a portion. V and J calls and clone size follow that table, whereas D and trimming were derived from the DNA. The sample shows over 300,000 clones, about 89% of them seen only once. The age range of participants was 18 to 89 years, with residence in approximately 25 US areas. The sample consisted of PBMCs or T cells enriched from blood (not recorded which). The sequence derives from a woman aged 40 to 50 who had recovered from COVID-19.

CDR3 amino acids: CASSLGGGAGETQYF. CDR3 nucleotides: TGTGCCAGCAGCTTAGGTGGGGGCGCGGGAGAGACCCAGTACTTC. The V call is TRBV11-2, the J call TRBJ2-5, with D perhaps matching TRBD1 (6 bases). Trimming took 1 base from V and 4 from J, leaving 13 bases between them. The CDR3 is 15 amino acids. The germline V gene has CDR1 SGHAT and CDR2 FQNNGV. The whole variable domain, filled in from reference TRBV11-2 and TRBJ2-5, reads EAGVAQSPRYKIIEKRQSVAFWCNPISGHATLYWYQQILGQGPKLLIQFQNNGVVDDSQLPKDRFSAERLKGVDSTLKIQPAKLEDSAVYLCASSLGGGAGETQYFGPGTRLLVL.